This T cell receptor beta chain came from a study of PD-L1 blockade in urothelial cancer. Background on the study: It was at 3 weeks (second dose) and 6 weeks after treatment start that blood was analyzed.

This CDR3 comprises 15 residues. Per germline, CDR1 SGHTA and CDR2 FQGNSA. The V and J ends lost 6 bases and 2 bases, in that order; junction bases with no gene match: 4. Assay used: immunoSEQ multiplex PCR; TCRdb lists only in-frame clones, some missing. The sample contains 37,000 or so clones, around 82% of which appear only once. As for time point: pretreatment peripheral blood. Disease in patients was locally advanced or metastatic urothelial carcinoma. This chain connects TRBV7-2 to TRBJ2-1, with 10 bases fitting TRBD2. The source of this sequence is a man aged 60 to 75 with urothelial cancer. Sequenced here: PBMCs, sampled around atezolizumab (anti-PD-L1) treatment. CDR3 bases: TGTGCCAGCAGTTCTAGCGGGAGTACCTACAATGAGCAGTTCTTC. It codes for CASSSSGSTYNEQFF.